These T cell receptor beta chains were read from a single sample in a study of T-cell reconstitution after alpha-beta-depleted transplantation in children. Each CDR3 protein gets one entry after TCRdb re-called the PCR reads with MiXCR. Here the sample spans hundreds of thousands of distinct CDR3 sequences, less than 15% being singletons. The sequences come from PBMCs, collected from the stem cell graft. These receptors all stem from a human donor who donated a stem cell graft to a child with Fanconi anemia. Both conserved end residues are part of each CDR3. The D gene is left open where the match is weak. Some rows have no size entry. The others give once, few or many, or a class for an expanded clone.

j_gene | d_gene | abundance | v_gene | CDR3nt | CDR3aa
TRBJ1-2 | - | many | TRBV6-5 | TGTGCCAGCAGTTACTCTGGGGTCTATGGCTACACCTTC | CASSYSGVYGYTF
TRBJ2-1 | TRBD2 | - | TRBV6-2/TRBV6-3 | TGTGCCAGTTTCCATAGCGGGGGGGCCCATGAGCAGTTCTTC | CASFHSGGAHEQFF
TRBJ1-4 | - | - | TRBV11-2 | TGTGCCAGCAGCCCGACCCGGGGCGGGGGTGAAAAACTGTTTTTT | CASSPTRGGGEKLFF
TRBJ2-2 | TRBD2 | once | TRBV7-2 | TGTGCCAGCAGCCGACTAGCGGGGTCGAACACCGGGGAGCTGTTTTTT | CASSRLAGSNTGELFF
TRBJ1-1 | - | few | TRBV7-9 | TGTGCCAGCAGCCCCTACGTCTCTGAAGCTTTCTTT | CASSPYVSEAFF
TRBJ1-1 | - | - | TRBV7-2 | TGTGCCAGCAGCCGTACTCCCGGTCAGCAAGCTTTCTTT | CASSRTPGQQAFF
TRBJ2-2 | TRBD2 | many | TRBV27 | TGTGCCAGCAGTTTGACTAGCGGGGGGGCGGGGGAGCTGTTTTTT | CASSLTSGGAGELFF
TRBJ2-3 | - | few | TRBV5-1 | TGCGCCAGCAGCCGGAGCATTAGCGGAAGCACAGATACGCAGTATTTT | CASSRSISGSTDTQYF
TRBJ2-7 | - | - | TRBV7-2 | TGTGCCAGCAGCTTAGGAGGGGCCGCTAGGGAGCAGTACTTC | CASSLGGAAREQYF
TRBJ1-1 | - | - | TRBV19 | TGTGCCAGTAGTATACGAGGGGCGACTGAAGCTTTCTTT | CASSIRGATEAFF
TRBJ1-1 | - | - | TRBV5-1 | TGCGCCAGCAGCTACGGGGGGACAACTGAAGCTTTCTTT | CASSYGGTTEAFF
TRBJ2-5 | - | few | TRBV12-3/TRBV12-4 | TGTGCCAGCAGTTTTGAACGACAAGAGACCCAGTACTTC | CASSFERQETQYF
TRBJ2-4 | - | few | TRBV7-9 | TGTGCCAGCAGCCTGAAAGGGTCCGGGGACATTCAGTACTTC | CASSLKGSGDIQYF
TRBJ1-1 | TRBD1 | few | TRBV19 | TGTGCCAGTAGTATTGGAGGTGGACAGGGCACTGAAGCTTTCTTT | CASSIGGGQGTEAFF
TRBJ2-1 | TRBD1 | many | TRBV12-3/TRBV12-4 | TGTGCCAGCAGTTGGACAGGGGGCAAATCCAATGAGCAGTTCTTC | CASSWTGGKSNEQFF
TRBJ2-3 | - | - | TRBV27 | TGTGCCAGCAGTTTAGCGGGGGCCCTCCCAGATACGCAGTATTTT | CASSLAGALPDTQYF
TRBJ1-1 | - | - | TRBV2 | TGTGCCAGCAGTGATCCCCCACAGTTGAACACTGAAGCTTTCTTT | CASSDPPQLNTEAFF
TRBJ2-2 | - | many | TRBV7-8 | TGTGCCAGCAGCGCCTCGAAGACCGGGGAGCTGTTTTTT | CASSASKTGELFF
TRBJ2-3 | TRBD2 | - | TRBV5-1 | TGCGCCAGCAGCTTGGATAGCGGGAGCACAGATACGCAGTATTTT | CASSLDSGSTDTQYF
TRBJ1-5 | - | many | TRBV28 | TGTGCCAGCAGTTATCGGAATCAGCCCCAGCATTTT | CASSYRNQPQHF
TRBJ2-1 | TRBD1 | many | TRBV11-2 | TGTGCCAGCAGCTTAGGTTTGTACAGGGGTAATGAGCAGTTCTTC | CASSLGLYRGNEQFF
TRBJ1-2 | TRBD1 | few | TRBV20-1 | TGCAGTGCTATGGGACAGGGGGCGAATGGCTACACCTTC | CSAMGQGANGYTF
TRBJ1-1 | TRBD1 | few | TRBV6-2/TRBV6-3 | TGTGCCAGCAGTATTTCACAGGGGCTTGCTGAAGCTTTCTTT | CASSISQGLAEAFF
TRBJ2-7 | TRBD2 | - | TRBV4-2 | TGTGCCAGCAGCCCAGAACTAGCGAGGAGCTCCTACGAGCAGTACTTC | CASSPELARSSYEQYF
TRBJ1-1 | - | few | TRBV20-1 | TGCAGTGCTAAGGTGGGCCACACTGAAGCTTTCTTT | CSAKVGHTEAFF